This T cell receptor beta chain was recovered during a study of blood T cell repertoires in COVID-19. In the study overall: Samples taken during acute and convalescent COVID-19 were collected in the United States, Italy and Spain.

Patients from Seattle were sampled longitudinally, starting during active infection. The authors' processing: Amplifying reference gene primers gave estimates of nucleated cell counts. The method was immunoSEQ multiplex PCR; TCRdb's version includes in-frame clones alone and lacks a portion of them. V and J calls and clone size are those listed in that table; D and trimming were worked out from the DNA. Altogether hundreds of thousands of clones are present, around 92% being singletons, with the ten largest covering over 8.5%. The source of this sequence is a woman aged 25 to 39 with COVID-19, enrolled during active disease. Sequenced input: peripheral blood.

The CDR3 region is CSVDIGGSMRGGYTF. The CDR3 region has the DNA TGCAGCGTTGATATAGGGGGCTCGATGAGGGGAGGCTACACCTTC. The chain couples TRBV29-1 to TRBJ1-2; 7 nucleotides match TRBD1. CDR1 SQVTM and CDR2 ANQGSEA come from the germline V gene. The CDR3 is made up of 15 amino acids. V was pared by 3 bases and J by 8 bases, with 15 bases of the junction left unmatched. The variable domain in full, with the rest retrieved from reference TRBV29-1 and TRBJ1-2, is SAVISQKPSRDICQRGTSLTIQCQVDSQVTMMFWYRQQPGQSLTLIATANQGSEATYESGFVIDKFPISRPNLTFSTLTVSNMSPEDSSIYLCSVDIGGSMRGGYTFGSGTRLTVV.